This is a list of T cell receptor beta chains from one sample in a study of CD8 T cell repertoires and HIV-1 epitope variants. Antigens of these TCRs are unknown. Assay: immunoSEQ multiplex PCR; the TCRdb copy retains only in-frame clones and omits some. The sample shows approximately 5,000 clones, approximately 70% of them seen only once. The sample consisted of cultured CD8+ T cells derived from PBMCs. These receptors came from a male donor with HIV. Both conserved end residues are part of each CDR3. Fields, in order: J gene, V gene, clone size, D gene, CDR3 protein, CDR3 DNA. A D gene is named only where the DNA matches it firmly. Clone size, where shown, is once, few, many, or a class for clones that have expanded.

j_gene: TRBJ1-5
v_gene: TRBV19
abundance: -
d_gene: TRBD1
CDR3aa: CASRNVDRVDQPQHF
CDR3nt: TGTGCCAGTAGGAATGTCGACAGGGTAGATCAGCCCCAGCATTTT

j_gene: TRBJ2-7
v_gene: TRBV9
abundance: -
d_gene: -
CDR3aa: CASSVRGPPSEQYF
CDR3nt: TGTGCCAGCAGCGTAAGGGGACCGCCGTCCGAGCAGTACTTC

j_gene: TRBJ2-3
v_gene: TRBV5-1
abundance: -
d_gene: -
CDR3aa: CASQVGERVADTQYF
CDR3nt: TGCGCCAGCCAGGTAGGGGAGAGAGTCGCGGATACGCAGTATTTT

j_gene: TRBJ2-4
v_gene: TRBV5-5
abundance: -
d_gene: -
CDR3aa: CASSFSSGNIQYF
CDR3nt: TGTGCCAGCAGCTTTTCCTCAGGAAACATTCAGTACTTC

j_gene: TRBJ2-4
v_gene: TRBV7-8
abundance: -
d_gene: TRBD2
CDR3aa: CASSPWTSGRGNIQYF
CDR3nt: TGTGCCAGCAGCCCGTGGACTAGCGGGAGGGGAAACATTCAGTACTTC

j_gene: TRBJ2-7
v_gene: TRBV11-3
abundance: few
d_gene: -
CDR3aa: CASSLQGQYEQYF
CDR3nt: TGTGCCAGCAGCTTGCAGGGGCAGTACGAGCAGTACTTC

j_gene: TRBJ1-2
v_gene: TRBV9
abundance: few
d_gene: -
CDR3aa: CASSATGNYGYTF
CDR3nt: TGTGCCAGCAGCGCCACAGGAAACTATGGCTACACCTTC

j_gene: TRBJ2-2
v_gene: TRBV25-1
abundance: -
d_gene: TRBD1
CDR3aa: CASRSGQGSGPAGELFF
CDR3nt: TGTGCCAGCAGGTCGGGACAGGGGTCTGGGCCTGCCGGGGAGCTGTTTTTT

j_gene: TRBJ1-6
v_gene: TRBV5-6
abundance: -
d_gene: -
CDR3aa: CASSLFGTFTRSYNSPLHF
CDR3nt: TGTGCCAGCAGCTTGTTTGGCACCTTCACCCGCTCCTATAATTCACCCCTCCACTTT

j_gene: TRBJ2-7
v_gene: TRBV28
abundance: -
d_gene: TRBD2
CDR3aa: CASSQPGLAEYEQYF
CDR3nt: TGTGCCAGCAGTCAGCCGGGACTAGCGGAGTACGAGCAGTACTTC

j_gene: TRBJ1-1
v_gene: TRBV7-6
abundance: once
d_gene: TRBD1
CDR3aa: CASSPVPGQGRDTEAFF
CDR3nt: TGTGCCAGCAGCCCCGTCCCGGGACAGGGTAGGGACACTGAAGCTTTCTTT

j_gene: TRBJ2-7
v_gene: TRBV14
abundance: -
d_gene: TRBD2
CDR3aa: CASSQVFGLASGEQYF
CDR3nt: TGTGCCAGCAGCCAAGTTTTCGGACTAGCGTCTGGGGAGCAGTACTTC

j_gene: TRBJ2-1
v_gene: TRBV7-9
abundance: -
d_gene: -
CDR3aa: CASLQGGEQFF
CDR3nt: TGTGCCAGCTTACAGGGAGGTGAGCAGTTCTTC

j_gene: TRBJ1-1
v_gene: TRBV6-1
abundance: -
d_gene: -
CDR3aa: CASSWEMNTEAFF
CDR3nt: TGTGCCAGCAGTTGGGAGATGAACACTGAAGCTTTCTTT

j_gene: TRBJ2-5
v_gene: TRBV7-9
abundance: -
d_gene: -
CDR3aa: CASSLGRPKETQYF
CDR3nt: TGTGCCAGCAGCTTAGGGCGACCGAAAGAGACCCAGTACTTC

j_gene: TRBJ2-7
v_gene: TRBV9
abundance: -
d_gene: -
CDR3aa: CASSGTFSYEQYF
CDR3nt: TGTGCCAGCTCGGGGACTTTCTCCTACGAGCAGTACTTC

j_gene: TRBJ2-7
v_gene: TRBV6-6
abundance: once
d_gene: TRBD2
CDR3aa: CASSYFGTSGYEQYF
CDR3nt: TGTGCCAGCAGCTATTTTGGGACTAGCGGGTACGAGCAGTACTTC

j_gene: TRBJ1-6
v_gene: TRBV5-1
abundance: few
d_gene: -
CDR3aa: CASSPVDLSYNSPLHF
CDR3nt: TGCGCCAGCAGCCCAGTCGACCTCTCGTATAATTCACCCCTCCACTTT

j_gene: TRBJ2-1
v_gene: TRBV6-1
abundance: -
d_gene: -
CDR3aa: CASSESPPVYNEQFF
CDR3nt: TGTGCCAGCAGCGAATCCCCCCCAGTCTACAATGAGCAGTTCTTC

j_gene: TRBJ2-3
v_gene: TRBV7-3
abundance: -
d_gene: TRBD2
CDR3aa: CASSLGLAGGLGDTQYF
CDR3nt: TGTGCCAGCAGCCTTGGACTAGCGGGGGGGCTTGGAGATACGCAGTATTTT

j_gene: TRBJ1-2
v_gene: TRBV6-4
abundance: few
d_gene: TRBD1
CDR3aa: CASREDRAGHGYGYTF
CDR3nt: TGTGCCAGCAGAGAGGACAGGGCCGGGCATGGCTATGGCTACACCTTC

j_gene: TRBJ2-4
v_gene: TRBV6-6
abundance: few
d_gene: -
CDR3aa: CASSSPDRAKNIQYF
CDR3nt: TGTGCCAGCAGTTCCCCCGATAGGGCCAAAAACATTCAGTACTTC

j_gene: TRBJ2-3
v_gene: TRBV27
abundance: -
d_gene: -
CDR3aa: CASSSSYSTDTQYF
CDR3nt: TGTGCCAGCAGTTCTAGCTATAGCACAGATACGCAGTATTTT

j_gene: TRBJ2-3
v_gene: TRBV5-4
abundance: -
d_gene: TRBD2
CDR3aa: CASSLLGGGTDTQYF
CDR3nt: TGTGCCAGCAGCTTGCTGGGCGGGGGAACAGATACGCAGTATTTT

j_gene: TRBJ2-7
v_gene: TRBV18
abundance: -
d_gene: -
CDR3aa: CASSPSLYEQYF
CDR3nt: TGTGCCAGCTCACCCTCCCTGTACGAGCAGTACTTC

j_gene: TRBJ2-1
v_gene: TRBV7-9
abundance: -
d_gene: TRBD2
CDR3aa: CASSPDGGGAGREQFF
CDR3nt: TGTGCCAGCAGCCCCGACGGCGGGGGGGCGGGTCGGGAGCAGTTCTTC

j_gene: TRBJ2-5
v_gene: TRBV5-4
abundance: once
d_gene: TRBD2
CDR3aa: CASSLRLAGETQYF
CDR3nt: TGTGCCAGCAGCCTGAGACTAGCGGGAGAGACCCAGTACTTC

j_gene: TRBJ2-1
v_gene: TRBV6-6
abundance: -
d_gene: -
CDR3aa: CASTPEGDLGEQFF
CDR3nt: TGTGCCAGCACCCCTGAAGGGGATCTCGGTGAGCAGTTCTTC

j_gene: TRBJ1-5
v_gene: TRBV28
abundance: -
d_gene: TRBD1
CDR3aa: CASSFLQGAHPNQPQHF
CDR3nt: TGTGCCAGCAGTTTCCTGCAGGGGGCGCATCCCAATCAGCCCCAGCATTTT

j_gene: TRBJ1-1
v_gene: TRBV4-1
abundance: few
d_gene: TRBD1
CDR3aa: CASSRLQGEEAFF
CDR3nt: TGCGCCAGCAGCCGTTTACAGGGGGAGGAAGCTTTCTTT

j_gene: TRBJ2-3
v_gene: TRBV10-2
abundance: few
d_gene: TRBD2
CDR3aa: CASSEIGLAGDTQYF
CDR3nt: TGCGCCAGCAGTGAGATAGGACTAGCGGGCGATACGCAGTATTTT

j_gene: TRBJ2-7
v_gene: TRBV6-4
abundance: -
d_gene: TRBD2
CDR3aa: CASSPSTSGAVWEQYF
CDR3nt: TGTGCCAGCAGCCCCTCCACTAGCGGGGCGGTCTGGGAGCAGTACTTC

j_gene: TRBJ2-1
v_gene: TRBV2
abundance: -
d_gene: -
CDR3aa: CASRESAGNEQFF
CDR3nt: TGTGCCAGCAGGGAGTCTGCGGGCAATGAGCAGTTCTTC

j_gene: TRBJ2-7
v_gene: TRBV19
abundance: -
d_gene: TRBD1
CDR3aa: CATRTGGGEQYF
CDR3nt: TGTGCCACCCGGACAGGGGGCGGAGAGCAGTACTTC

j_gene: TRBJ2-7
v_gene: TRBV20-1
abundance: -
d_gene: -
CDR3aa: CSARDSYEQYF
CDR3nt: TGCAGTGCTAGAGACTCCTACGAGCAGTACTTC

j_gene: TRBJ2-2
v_gene: TRBV14
abundance: -
d_gene: TRBD1
CDR3aa: CASSLSGQGRNTGELFF
CDR3nt: TGTGCCAGCAGCCTATCGGGACAGGGACGGAACACCGGGGAGCTGTTTTTT